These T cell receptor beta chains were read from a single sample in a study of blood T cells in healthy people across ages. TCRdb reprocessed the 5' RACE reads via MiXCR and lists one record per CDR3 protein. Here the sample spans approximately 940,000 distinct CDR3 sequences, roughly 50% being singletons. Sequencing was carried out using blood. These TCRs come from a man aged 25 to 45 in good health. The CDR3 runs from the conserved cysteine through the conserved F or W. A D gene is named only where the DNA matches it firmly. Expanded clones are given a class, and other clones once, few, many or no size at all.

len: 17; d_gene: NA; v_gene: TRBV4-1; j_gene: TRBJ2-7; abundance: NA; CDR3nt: TGCGCCAGCAGCCAGCCCCCCAGGGGGGACTTGGCCTACGAGCAGTACTTC; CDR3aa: CASSQPPRGDLAYEQYF
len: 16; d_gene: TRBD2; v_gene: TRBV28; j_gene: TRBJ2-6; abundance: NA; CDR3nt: TGTGCCAGCACCCTTAGCGGGGGATTAGGGGCCAACGTCCTGACTTTC; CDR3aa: CASTLSGGLGANVLTF
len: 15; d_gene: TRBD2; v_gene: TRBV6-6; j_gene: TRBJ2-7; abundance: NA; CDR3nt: TGTGCCAGCAGTTCGGGAGGGCCGGGCTCCTACGAGCAGTACTTC; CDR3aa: CASSSGGPGSYEQYF
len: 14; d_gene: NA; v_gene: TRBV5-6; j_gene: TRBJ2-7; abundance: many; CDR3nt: TGTGCCAGCAGCTTGGTTAGTTCCCCCTACGAGCAGTACTTC; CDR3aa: CASSLVSSPYEQYF
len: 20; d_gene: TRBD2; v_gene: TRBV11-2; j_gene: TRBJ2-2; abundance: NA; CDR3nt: TGTGCCAGCAGCGACCCGACTAGCGGGGGGCTGTTGTGGAACACCGGGGAGCTGTTTTTT; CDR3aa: CASSDPTSGGLLWNTGELFF
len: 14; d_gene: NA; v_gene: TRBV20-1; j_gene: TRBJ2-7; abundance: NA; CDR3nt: TGCAGTGCTAGAGATCCTGGCAAAGCCTACGAGCAGTACTTC; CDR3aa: CSARDPGKAYEQYF
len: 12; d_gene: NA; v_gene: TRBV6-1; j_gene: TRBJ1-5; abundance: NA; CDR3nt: TGTGCCTCTCAAAAGGGTGTTCAACCCCAGCATTTT; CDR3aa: CASQKGVQPQHF
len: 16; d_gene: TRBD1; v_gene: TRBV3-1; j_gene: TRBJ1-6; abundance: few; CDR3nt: TGTGCCAGCAGCCATCGACAGGGAAGTTCGAATTCACCCCTCCACTTT; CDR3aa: CASSHRQGSSNSPLHF
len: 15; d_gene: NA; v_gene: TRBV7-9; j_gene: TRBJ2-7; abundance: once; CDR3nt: TGTGCCAGCAGCTTGACCGGGACAAGGAACTACGAGCAGTACTTC; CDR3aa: CASSLTGTRNYEQYF
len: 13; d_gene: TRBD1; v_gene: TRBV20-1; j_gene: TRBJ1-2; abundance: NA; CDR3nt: TGCAGTGCTCTCATGACAGGGGGTCATGGCTACACCTTC; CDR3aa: CSALMTGGHGYTF
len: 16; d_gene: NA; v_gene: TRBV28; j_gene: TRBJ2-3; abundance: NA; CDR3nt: TGTGCCAGCAGTACCCCCGGGGGTTCTAGCACAGATACGCAGTATTTT; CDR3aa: CASSTPGGSSTDTQYF
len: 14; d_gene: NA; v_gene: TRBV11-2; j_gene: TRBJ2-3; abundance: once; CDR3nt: TGTGCCAGCAGCTTAGAAAGGGTATTCAATACGCAGTATTTT; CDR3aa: CASSLERVFNTQYF
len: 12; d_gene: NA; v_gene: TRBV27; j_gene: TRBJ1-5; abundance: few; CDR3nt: TGTGCCAGCAGTTTACCCTCAGGGCCCCAGCATTTT; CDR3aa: CASSLPSGPQHF
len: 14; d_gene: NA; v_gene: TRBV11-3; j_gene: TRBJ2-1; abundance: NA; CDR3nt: TGTGCCAGCAGCCCAGATCCCAGGGACAATGAGCAGTTCTTC; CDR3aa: CASSPDPRDNEQFF
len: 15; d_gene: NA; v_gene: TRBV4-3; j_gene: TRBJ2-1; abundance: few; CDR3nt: TGCGCCAGCAGCCAAGATCCTGCAGGGGTTAATGAGCAGTTCTTC; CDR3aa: CASSQDPAGVNEQFF
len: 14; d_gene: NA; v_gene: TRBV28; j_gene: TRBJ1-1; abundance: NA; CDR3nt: TGTGCCAGCGAAACGGGGGGGATCAGGCCTGAAGCTTTCTTT; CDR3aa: CASETGGIRPEAFF
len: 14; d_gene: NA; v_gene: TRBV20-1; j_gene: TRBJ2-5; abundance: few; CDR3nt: TGCAGTGTGAGACCGGGGCGGTCTCAAGAGACCCAGTACTTC; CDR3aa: CSVRPGRSQETQYF
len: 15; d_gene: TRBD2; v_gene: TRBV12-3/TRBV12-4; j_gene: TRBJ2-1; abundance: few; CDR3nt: TGTGCCAGCAGCGGGGGACTAGCGGCCCCCATCGGGCAGTTCTTC; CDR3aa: CASSGGLAAPIGQFF
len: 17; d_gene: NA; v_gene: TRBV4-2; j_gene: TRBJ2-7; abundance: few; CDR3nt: TGTGCCAGCAGCCCCTCGCGAGGGGGGCTAAGCTCCTACGAGCAGTACTTC; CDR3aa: CASSPSRGGLSSYEQYF
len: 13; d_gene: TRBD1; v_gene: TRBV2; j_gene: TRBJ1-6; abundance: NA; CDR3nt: TGTGCCACCCAGGGACAGCACAATTCACCCCTCCACTTT; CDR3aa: CATQGQHNSPLHF
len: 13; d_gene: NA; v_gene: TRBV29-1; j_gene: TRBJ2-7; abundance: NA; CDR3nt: TGCAACGTTGAACGGCCCCTAACCTACGAGCAGTACTTC; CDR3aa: CNVERPLTYEQYF
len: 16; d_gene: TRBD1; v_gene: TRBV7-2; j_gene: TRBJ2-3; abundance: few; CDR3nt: TGTGCCAGCAGCTTTCTAGGGACAGGGCCCACAGATACGCAGTATTTT; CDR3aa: CASSFLGTGPTDTQYF
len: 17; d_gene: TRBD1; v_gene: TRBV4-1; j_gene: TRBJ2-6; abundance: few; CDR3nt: TGCGCCAGCAGCCAGGGACAGGAAAGCTCTGGGGCCAACGTCCTGACTTTC; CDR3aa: CASSQGQESSGANVLTF
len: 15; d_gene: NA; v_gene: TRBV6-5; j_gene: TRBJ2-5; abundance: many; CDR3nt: TGTGCCAGCAGTTCGCGGACGACAAGGGGGGAGACCCAGTACTTC; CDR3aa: CASSSRTTRGETQYF
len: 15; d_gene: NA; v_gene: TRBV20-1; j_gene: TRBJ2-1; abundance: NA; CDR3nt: TGCAGTGCTGGCACCCCCCAGGGGGGTCACAATGAGCAGTTCTTC; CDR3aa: CSAGTPQGGHNEQFF
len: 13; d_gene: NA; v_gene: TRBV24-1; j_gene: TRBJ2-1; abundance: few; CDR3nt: TGTGCCACCAGCCACGAGTCAGGCAATGAGCAGTTCTTC; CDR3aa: CATSHESGNEQFF
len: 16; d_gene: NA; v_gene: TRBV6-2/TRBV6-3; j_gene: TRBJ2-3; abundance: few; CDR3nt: TGTGCCAGCAGTGAGACTCCCGGGACCCACTCCGATACGCAGTATTTT; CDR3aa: CASSETPGTHSDTQYF
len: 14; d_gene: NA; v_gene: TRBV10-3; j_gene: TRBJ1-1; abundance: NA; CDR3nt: TGTGCCATCAGTGCCCCGACAGGGAACACTGAAGCTTTCTTT; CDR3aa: CAISAPTGNTEAFF
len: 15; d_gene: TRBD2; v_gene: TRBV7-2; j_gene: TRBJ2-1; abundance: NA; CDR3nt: TGTGCCAGCAGCTTAGATCTAGCGGGGGATTCAGAGCAGTTCTTC; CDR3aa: CASSLDLAGDSEQFF
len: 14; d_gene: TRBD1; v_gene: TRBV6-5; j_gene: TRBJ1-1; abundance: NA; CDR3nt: TGTGCCAGCAGTCCTCGGACAGGGCGGACTGAAGCTTTCTTT; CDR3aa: CASSPRTGRTEAFF
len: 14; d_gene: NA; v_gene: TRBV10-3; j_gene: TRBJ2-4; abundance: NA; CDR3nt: TGTGCCATCAGTGCCGGGGGTGGCAAAAACATTCAGTACTTC; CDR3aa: CAISAGGGKNIQYF
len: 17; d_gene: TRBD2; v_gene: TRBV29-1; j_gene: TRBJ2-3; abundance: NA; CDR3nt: TGCAGCGTTTTCTCTGGACTAGCGGGCGTTTTTGTGGATACGCAGTATTTT; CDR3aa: CSVFSGLAGVFVDTQYF
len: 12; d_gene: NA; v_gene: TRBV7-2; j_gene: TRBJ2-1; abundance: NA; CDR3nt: TGTGCCAGCAGCTGGGGGCAGGGAGAGCAGTTCTTC; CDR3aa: CASSWGQGEQFF
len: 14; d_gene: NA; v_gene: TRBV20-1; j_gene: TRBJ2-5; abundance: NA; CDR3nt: TGCAGTGCTAGAGAGGGCTTGCTGGGGGAGACCCAGTACTTC; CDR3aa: CSAREGLLGETQYF
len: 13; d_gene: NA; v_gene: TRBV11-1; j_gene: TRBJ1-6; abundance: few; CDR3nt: TGTGCCAGCAGCCACGCAGGGCCTTCACCCCTCCACTTT; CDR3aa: CASSHAGPSPLHF
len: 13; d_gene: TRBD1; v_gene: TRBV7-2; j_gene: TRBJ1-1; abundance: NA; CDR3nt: TGTGCCAGCAGCACTGACAGGGGGGTCGTTTCTTTCTTT; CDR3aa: CASSTDRGVVSFF
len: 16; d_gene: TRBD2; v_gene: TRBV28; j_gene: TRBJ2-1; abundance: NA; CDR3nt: TGTGCCAGCAGAGATCTGGCTAGCGGGGGGCCCTCTTTCCCGTTCTTC; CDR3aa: CASRDLASGGPSFPFF
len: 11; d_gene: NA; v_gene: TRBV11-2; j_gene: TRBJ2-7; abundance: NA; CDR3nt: TGTGCCAGCATGAGGGGCAACGAGCAGTACTTC; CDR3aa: CASMRGNEQYF